This is a list of T cell receptor beta chains from one sample in a study of vaccination effects on CD4 cells after COVID-19. These receptors' antigens are unknown. TCRdb's table, derived via immunoSEQ multiplex PCR, lists solely in-frame clones and lacks some. The sample lists around 60,000 clones; approximately 79% were seen once. The sample consisted of CD4+ T cells from PBMCs cultured with HCoV-NL63 spike peptides, taken before COVID-19 vaccination. The receptors were sampled from a human donor who received a COVID-19 vaccine. Both conserved end residues are part of each CDR3. The D gene is left open where the match is weak. The size field is filled for only some rows; it gives once, few, many or a size class.

size	D	J	V	CDR3	DNA
few	.	TRBJ2-2	TRBV3-1/TRBV3-2	CASSQDRPVGELFF	TGTGCCAGCAGCCAAGATCGGCCGGTAGGGGAGCTGTTTTTT
.	.	TRBJ1-2	TRBV20-1	CSASGPRSYTF	TGCAGTGCTAGTGGACCCCGGAGCTACACCTTC
.	.	TRBJ2-5	TRBV19	CASSIEWAQETQYF	TGTGCCAGTAGTATTGAGTGGGCCCAAGAGACCCAGTACTTC
.	.	TRBJ2-3	TRBV10-2	CASRGQASTDTQYF	TGCGCCAGCAGGGGACAAGCTAGCACAGATACGCAGTATTTT
.	TRBD2	TRBJ2-3	TRBV7-2	CASSPPGLAGGTDTQYF	TGTGCCAGCAGCCCACCCGGACTAGCGGGGGGGACAGATACGCAGTATTTT
.	.	TRBJ2-5	TRBV7-2	CASSKNWDTRTQYF	TGTGCCAGCAGCAAAAATTGGGACACCCGGACCCAGTACTTC
.	TRBD1	TRBJ1-6	TRBV27	CASSLLGQGRSPLHF	TGTGCCAGCAGTTTATTGGGACAGGGGCGGTCACCCCTCCACTTT
.	.	TRBJ1-2	TRBV7-6	CASSPDLVRGSGGYTF	TGTGCCAGCAGCCCTGATTTGGTCCGGGGCTCCGGAGGCTACACCTTC
.	.	TRBJ1-2	TRBV5-4	CASSLAGGVLGIYGYTF	TGTGCCAGCAGCTTGGCCGGGGGAGTTCTCGGGATCTATGGCTACACCTTC
.	TRBD1	TRBJ2-5	TRBV6-5	CATRRDRGETQYF	TGTGCCACCCGCCGGGACAGGGGAGAGACCCAGTACTTC
.	TRBD2	TRBJ2-3	TRBV5-1	CASSFGTTTDTQYF	TGCGCCAGCAGCTTTGGGACTACCACAGATACGCAGTATTTT
.	.	TRBJ1-4	TRBV2	CASSEWGRKDEKLFF	TGTGCCAGCAGTGAATGGGGGAGAAAGGATGAAAAACTGTTTTTT
.	TRBD1	TRBJ2-1	TRBV5-1	CASSPLDRGYNEQFF	TGCGCCAGCAGCCCCCTGGACAGGGGCTACAATGAGCAGTTCTTC
.	.	TRBJ2-3	TRBV19	CASRSGGRSLWYF	TGTGCCAGCCGATCTGGCGGGCGGTCCCTTTGGTATTTT
.	.	TRBJ2-6	TRBV6-5	CASSYGVSGANVLTF	TGTGCCAGCAGTTACGGAGTATCTGGGGCCAACGTCCTGACTTTC
.	TRBD1	TRBJ2-2	TRBV10-3	CAISDPGGPGELFF	TGTGCCATCAGTGACCCAGGGGGACCCGGGGAGCTGTTTTTT
.	.	TRBJ2-2	TRBV24-1	CATSGWTTDTGELFF	TGTGCCACCAGTGGTTGGACTACCGACACCGGGGAGCTGTTTTTT
.	.	TRBJ2-3	TRBV29-1	CSVEDARTGTDTQYF	TGCAGCGTTGAAGATGCCCGGACTGGCACAGATACGCAGTATTTT
.	.	TRBJ1-5	TRBV28	CASTDAGVGNQPQHF	TGTGCCAGCACCGACGCCGGGGTTGGCAATCAGCCCCAGCATTTT
few	.	TRBJ1-3	TRBV7-9	CASSSSGQSSGNTIYF	TGTGCCAGCAGCTCCTCAGGACAGAGCTCTGGAAACACCATATATTTT
.	.	TRBJ2-2	TRBV3-1/TRBV3-2	CASVNREGTGELFF	TGTGCCAGCGTAAACAGGGAAGGAACCGGGGAGCTGTTTTTT
.	TRBD2	TRBJ2-4	TRBV11-2	CASSLRPSGGFKFENIQYF	TGTGCCAGCAGCTTGAGGCCTAGCGGGGGGTTTAAATTCGAAAACATTCAGTACTTC
.	TRBD1	TRBJ1-6	TRBV18	CASSRTGTGGYNSPLHF	TGTGCCAGCTCACGGACCGGGACAGGGGGATATAATTCACCCCTCCACTTT
.	.	TRBJ1-5	TRBV7-2	CASSLNLHSNQPQHF	TGTGCCAGCAGCTTAAATCTGCACAGCAATCAGCCCCAGCATTTT
.	TRBD2	TRBJ2-3	TRBV9	CASSPQGGGADTQYF	TGTGCCAGCAGCCCCCAGGGCGGGGGGGCAGATACGCAGTATTTT